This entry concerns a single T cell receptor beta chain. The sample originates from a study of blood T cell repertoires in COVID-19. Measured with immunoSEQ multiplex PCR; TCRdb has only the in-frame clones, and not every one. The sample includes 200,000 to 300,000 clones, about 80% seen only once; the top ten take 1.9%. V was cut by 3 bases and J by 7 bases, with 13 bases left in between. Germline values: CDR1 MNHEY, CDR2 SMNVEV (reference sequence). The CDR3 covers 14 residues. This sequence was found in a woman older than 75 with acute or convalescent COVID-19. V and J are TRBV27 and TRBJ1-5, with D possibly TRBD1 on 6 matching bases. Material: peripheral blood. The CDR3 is CASSFRGGRQPQHF. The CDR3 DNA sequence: TGTGCCAGCAGTTTTAGGGGGGGACGGCAGCCCCAGCATTTT.